A single sample is the source of the 10 T cell receptor beta chains below, sequenced in a study of OX40 agonist ivuxolimab in advanced cancers. Generated by immunoSEQ multiplex PCR, the TCRdb table keeps only in-frame clones and is missing some. The data show 55,000 to 70,000 clones, roughly 84% seen once. The material was CD4+ or CD8+ T cells sorted from blood, obtained in a trial of the OX40 agonist ivuxolimab. The receptors derive from an adult with an advanced solid tumor such as melanoma, head and neck, liver or kidney cancer.

This clone appeared a few times. CDR3: CAWNTGRQETQYF. CDR3 sequence (DNA): TGTGCCTGGAACACGGGGAGACAAGAGACCCAGTACTTC. This chain links TRBV30 with TRBJ2-5; a weak D match, TRBD2 (5 bases). Germline lookup yields CDR1 GTSNPN and CDR2 SVGIG (reference sequence). CDR3 size: 13 residues. V lost 4 bases, J lost 2 bases, and 11 bases lay in between.

The J gene is TRBJ1-5, the V gene TRBV15, with a possible D match to TRBD1 (5 bases). The V end was cut by 8 bases, the J end by 2 bases, with 16 bases between. Germline lookup yields CDR1 LNHNV and CDR2 YYDKDF (reference sequence). The CDR3 is 15 amino acids. The CDR3 spells CATAPAGLGNQPQHF. Here the CDR3 DNA reads TGTGCCACCGCACCTGCGGGGCTTGGCAATCAGCCCCAGCATTTT.

J is TRBJ2-1 and V is TRBV7-9, with TRBD2 matching 7 bases. This CDR3 has 16 amino acids. V dropped 4 bases and J dropped 1; count of bases not matched to a gene: 7. Looked up from germline, CDR1 is SEHNR and CDR2 is FQNEAQ (reference sequence). CDR3 in DNA: TGTGCCAGCAGCTCCCCTAGCGGAAGATCCTACAATGAGCAGTTCTTC. Encoded protein: CASSSPSGRSYNEQFF.

The chain employs TRBV4-2 and TRBJ2-3, with 10 bases matching TRBD2. Germline V gene sequence: CDR1 LGHNA, CDR2 YNFKEQ. Germline trimming cut 6 bases from V and 2 bases from J; bases unmatched to any gene: 8. The CDR3 has 16 residues. The CDR3 here is CASSQLAGKITDTQYF. DNA of the CDR3: TGTGCCAGCAGTCAACTAGCGGGAAAAATCACAGATACGCAGTATTTT.

This clone is a singleton in its sample. This chain joins TRBV28 and TRBJ1-6, with 7 bases matching TRBD1. Trimming took 4 bases from V and 11 from J; bases not matched to a gene: 5. The CDR3 runs to 13 residues. CDR1 is MDHEN and CDR2 is SYDVKM in the germline V gene. CDR3 nucleotide sequence: TGTGCCAGCAGTTCATACAGGGGTACACCCCTCCACTTT. It encodes CASSSYRGTPLHF. Full variable domain (remainder filled in from reference TRBV28 and TRBJ1-6): DVKVTQSSRYLVKRTGEKVFLECVQDMDHENMFWYRQDPGLGLRLIYFSYDVKMKEKGDIPEGYSVSREKKERFSLILESASTNQTSMYLCASSSYRGTPLHFGNGTRLTVT.

This chain connects TRBV28 to TRBJ1-4; tentatively, D is TRBD1 (6 bases). The CDR3 contains 15 residues. V lost 5 bases to trimming and J lost 1 base, with 11 bases between them. Germline assignment: CDR1 MDHEN and CDR2 SYDVKM. In DNA, the CDR3 is TGTGCCAGCAGTACCCAGACAGGAACTAATGAAAAACTGTTTTTT. Translated: CASSTQTGTNEKLFF.

This sequence joins TRBV11-2 and TRBJ2-5, with unresolved D. Trimming pared 2 bases from V and 4 bases from J, leaving 11 bases between. Looked up from germline, CDR1 is SGHAT and CDR2 is FQNNGV. The length of the CDR3 is 14 residues. The CDR3: CASSLLDGLETQYF. DNA of the CDR3: TGTGCCAGCAGCTTACTAGACGGCTTAGAGACCCAGTACTTC.

The chain couples TRBV11-2 to TRBJ2-7; D unclear. V lost 4 bases to trimming and J lost 4 bases, with 5 bases between them. Germline-derived CDR1 and CDR2 are SGHAT and FQNNGV. This CDR3 is 11 amino acids long. The CDR3: CASSWSYEQYF. CDR3 nucleotides: TGTGCCAGCAGCTGGTCTTACGAGCAGTACTTC. Full variable domain (rest looked up from reference TRBV11-2 and TRBJ2-7): EAGVAQSPRYKIIEKRQSVAFWCNPISGHATLYWYQQILGQGPKLLIQFQNNGVVDDSQLPKDRFSAERLKGVDSTLKIQPAKLEDSAVYLCASSWSYEQYFGPGTRLTVT.

The rearrangement links TRBV11-2 to TRBJ2-2; 9 bases map to TRBD2. Germline CDR1 is SGHAT and CDR2 is FQNNGV. CDR3 length: 16 amino acids. Trimming cost V 5 bases and J 2 bases; bases outside gene matches: 6. The CDR3 loop reads CASSRTGTSNTGELFF. The DNA for the CDR3 is TGTGCCAGCAGCCGAACCGGGACTAGCAACACCGGGGAGCTGTTTTTT.

This clone was observed a handful of times. The genes are TRBV5-1 and TRBJ1-2, with TRBD1 matching over 7 bases. Germline V CDR1 and CDR2: SGHRS, YFSETQ. This CDR3 is 14 amino acids long. Trimming at V came to 6 bases and at J to 6 bases, leaving 11 bases not matched to a gene. The CDR3: CASTFSGGRDGYTF. The CDR3 DNA reads as TGCGCCAGCACCTTTTCAGGGGGACGCGATGGCTACACCTTC.